This T cell receptor (beta chain) stems from a study of blood T cells in healthy people across ages. Study outcomes and limitations: Unknown donor CMV status possibly confounded expanded clonotype changes. Total diversity from one million sequenced T cells was likely underestimated. Long-lived donors had more naive CD4+ cells and higher diversity than aged donors.

Regarding this clonotype: Antigen: not known. A junction boundary mismatches the germline segment, possibly from a read error.

Germline values: CDR1 MNHEY, CDR2 SMNVEV (reference sequence). The CDR3 has 16 residues. Combining a sample-barcoded 5' primer with a J-beta primer mix, a second PCR ran for roughly 7 to 11 cycles. A template-switch adaptor with 12 random nucleotides tagged each cDNA molecule. MiXCR, applied by TCRdb to the 5' RACE reads, yields one record per CDR3 protein. The table includes around 1,000,000 distinct CDR3 sequences, less than 45% detected once. The chain combines TRBV27 with TRBJ2-1; 9 positions agree with TRBD1. The TCR originated in a man younger than 35 in good health. Sequences were obtained from blood. Written as DNA, the CDR3 is TGTGCCAGCCATCTTGGGACAGGGTCATGGTCCGATGAGCGGTTCTTC. As protein: CASHLGTGSWSDERFF.